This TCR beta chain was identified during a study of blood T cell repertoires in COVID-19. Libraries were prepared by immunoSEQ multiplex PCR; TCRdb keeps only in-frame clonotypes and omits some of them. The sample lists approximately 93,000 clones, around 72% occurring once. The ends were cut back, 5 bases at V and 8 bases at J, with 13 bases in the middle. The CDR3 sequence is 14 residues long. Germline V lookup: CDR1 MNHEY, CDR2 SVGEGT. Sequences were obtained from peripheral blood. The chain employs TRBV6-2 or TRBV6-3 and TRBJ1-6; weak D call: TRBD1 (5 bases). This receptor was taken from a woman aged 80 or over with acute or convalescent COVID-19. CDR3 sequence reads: CASSPRTGDSPLHF. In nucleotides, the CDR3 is TGTGCCAGCAGTCCCCGGACGGGGGATTCACCCCTCCACTTT.